The 6 T cell receptor beta chains below come from one sample, sequenced in a study of CD8+CD57+ T cells in acquired aplastic anemia. Both TCR beta VDJ combination and CDR3 sequence profiling were carried out. Genomic DNA was the template for this profiling. MiXCR, applied by TCRdb to the reads, yields one record per CDR3 protein. The data show some 170,000 distinct CDR3 sequences, just under 45% seen once. The material sequenced was sorted CD4+, CD8+, or CD8+CD57+ T cells (not recorded which) from PBMCs. The receptors shown here come from a human donor in good health.

This clonotype was counted many times. The rearrangement links TRBV6-1 to TRBJ1-1; D perhaps matches TRBD1 (6 bases). The V gene lost 6 bases and the J gene lost 4 bases, with 18 bases spanning the gap. This CDR3 comprises 15 residues. Per germline, CDR1 MNHNS and CDR2 SASEGT. The CDR3 DNA follows: TGTGCCAGCAGCTATACCCGGACAGTTGGCACTGAAGCTTTCTTT. This encodes CASSYTRTVGTEAFF.

This clonotype was found many times. This chain links TRBV7-2 with TRBJ2-7, with 7 bases matching TRBD1. Germline CDR1 is SGHTA and CDR2 is FQGNSA. Losses at the gene ends were 1 base for V and 2 bases for J; bases not matched to a gene: 5. The CDR3 has 15 amino acids. The CDR3 DNA is TGTGCCAGCAGCTTAGGGGGACAGTCCACCTACGAGCAGTACTTC. Amino acid sequence: CASSLGGQSTYEQYF.

In this sample, this clonotype turned up many times. The rearrangement links TRBV9 to TRBJ1-2, with 8 bases that match TRBD1. Trimming at V came to 3 bases and at J to 8 bases, leaving 15 bases not matched to a gene. The germline V gene encodes CDR1 SGDLS and CDR2 YYNGEE. The CDR3 length is 16 residues. The CDR3 reads CASSANSATGDKGYTF. The CDR3 DNA is TGTGCCAGCAGCGCCAATTCCGCGACAGGGGATAAGGGCTACACCTTC.

This chain links TRBV15 with TRBJ2-1; 11 nucleotides match TRBD2. There are 15 residues in the CDR3. V dropped 1 base and J dropped 9; count of bases not matched to a gene: 5. CDR1 and CDR2 (germline): LNHNV, YYDKDF (reference sequence). CDR3 nucleotide sequence: TGTGCCACCAGCAGAGGAACTAGCGGGAGCACTGAGCAGTTCTTC. Protein product: CATSRGTSGSTEQFF.

The genes are TRBV20-1 and TRBJ2-2; TRBD1 matches at 8 bases. Trimming removed 3 bases from V and 0 bases from J; junction bases left unmatched: 3. Germline V gene data show CDR1 as DFQATT and CDR2 as SNEGSKA (reference sequence). CDR3 length: 15 amino acids. This chain's CDR3 is CSASPQGANTGELFF. The CDR3 DNA reads as TGCAGTGCTAGCCCACAGGGGGCGAACACCGGGGAGCTGTTTTTT.

This CDR3 reads CASSPGNQETQYF. The CDR3 DNA follows: TGTGCCTCATCCCCAGGGAACCAAGAGACCCAGTACTTC. The rearrangement links TRBV3-1 to TRBJ2-5; D possibly corresponds to TRBD1 (5 bases). Trimming left V 11 bases short and J 0 bases short, with 13 bases between. CDR3 length: 13 residues. Germline CDR1 is LGHDT and CDR2 is YNNKEL (reference sequence).